A selection of T cell receptor beta chains follows, all from one sample in a study of blood T cell repertoires in COVID-19. Sequenced by immunoSEQ multiplex PCR; TCRdb stores in-frame clones only, minus some. The sample holds over 130,000 clones, 80% to 90% seen once. Sequencing was performed on peripheral blood. The receptors derive from a man between 65 and 79 years old with acute or convalescent COVID-19. Both conserved end residues are trimmed from each CDR3. Each record gives: V gene, clone size, CDR3 length, CDR3 protein. Clone size is given for some rows only: seen once, a few or many times, or a class if the clone is expanded.

TRBV19,NA,10,ASSSLSQPQH
TRBV29-1,NA,11,SVDRGRNGELF
TRBV9,NA,14,ASSVELGLAGNEQF
TRBV12-3/TRBV12-4,NA,11,ASSGTISYEQY
TRBV18,NA,10,ASSPEGDEQF
TRBV6-6,few,9,ASRWTDEQY
TRBV4-3,NA,13,ASSQSTGQNYGYT
TRBV5-1,once,12,ASSAGMDTGELF
TRBV7-2,NA,14,ASSLRGTRHNTEAF
TRBV28,NA,13,ASSILTSGADTQY
TRBV21-1,NA,16,ASSPKGGRDRRQETQY
TRBV19,once,11,ASSLTMNTEAF
TRBV19,NA,10,ASSGHLYGYT
TRBV5-1,NA,11,ASSLGEGDTQY
TRBV4-1,once,13,ASSQRLADTDTQY
TRBV5-1,NA,14,ASSLGPTEGQETQY
TRBV19,NA,11,ASSTQGAETQY
TRBV9,NA,13,ASSASGHPTDTQY
TRBV9,NA,13,ASSVGGEPAGELF
TRBV2,NA,11,ASSEQQNTEAF
TRBV28,NA,13,ASSSSGTGGEKLF
TRBV7-3,NA,14,ASSLGGGAQTGELF
TRBV19,NA,11,ASEDKAGTEAF
TRBV28,NA,15,ASSLVTSGRGNNEQF
TRBV28,NA,11,ASSGFLNQPQH
TRBV30,NA,12,AWSVGGSQETQY
TRBV9,NA,13,ASSVGQGRTNEQF
TRBV2,NA,14,ASSEWLGQGNQPQH
TRBV3-1/TRBV3-2,few,12,ASSQKDRNTEAF
TRBV7-6,NA,14,ASSLLSGGSGNTIY
TRBV11-2,NA,10,ASSPNYNEQF
TRBV2,NA,12,ASSDRTGITEAF
TRBV7-3,NA,12,ASSLLAGKETQY
TRBV9,NA,14,ASSAGGTSGSEEQY
TRBV9,NA,14,ASSVEGPGGGNIQY
TRBV25-1,once,12,ASSEYRGQETQY
TRBV5-1,NA,13,ASSLWGGSGNTIY
TRBV24-1,NA,11,ATSGEDTGELF
TRBV5-8,NA,12,ASRRLRMNTEAF
TRBV6-5,NA,11,ASSSTGTYEQY
TRBV5-1,NA,12,ASSLGTGEIEQY
TRBV15,few,13,ATSRLAGSQETQY
TRBV5-1,NA,12,ASSVSGGSDTQY
TRBV10-3,NA,14,AISESRTPSSYEQY
TRBV5-1,NA,12,ASSQQAPGGGYT
TRBV7-3,NA,11,ASSSIRGETQY